The 21 T cell receptor beta chains below come from one sample, sequenced in a study of cytomegalovirus exposure and HLA in healthy donors. The PCR contained 60 Vbeta and 13 Jbeta primers. Method: immunoSEQ multiplex PCR; TCRdb's copy keeps in-frame clones and lacks some. Of 55,000 to 65,000 clones listed, about 85% were seen once; the top ten hold over 8.5%. Sequencing was carried out using PBMCs. These TCRs come from a female donor in good health and CMV-seronegative.

This rearrangement joins TRBV4-3 to TRBJ2-6; D is unclear. CDR1 and CDR2 (germline): LGHNA, YSLEER. Trimming stripped 0 bases from V and 0 bases from J, with 15 bases between. This CDR3 has 19 residues. For the CDR3, the DNA is TGCGCCAGCAGCCAAGAACCCGCGCAGGTTGGCTCTGGGGCCAACGTCCTGACTTTC. Translating it yields CASSQEPAQVGSGANVLTF.

Remarks on this clone: This same CDR3 is encoded by further DNA sequences in the sample. V gene TRBV5-1 combines with J gene TRBJ1-1; tentative D call: TRBD1 (5 bases). V lost 4 bases to trimming and J lost 1 base, with 11 bases between them. This CDR3 contains 14 residues. Germline CDR1 SGHRS, CDR2 YFSETQ. This CDR3 reads CASSPGTGNTEAFF. The DNA of the CDR3 is TGCGCCAGCAGCCCAGGGACTGGGAACACTGAAGCTTTCTTT.

The chain combines TRBV19 with TRBJ2-4; D possibly corresponds to TRBD1 (6 bases). V was shortened by 7 bases and J by 0 bases, with 16 bases between the two germline ends. Germline V lookup: CDR1 LNHDA, CDR2 SQIVND (reference sequence). The CDR3 length is 16 residues. The CDR3 is CASNTGQTIAKNIQYF. The CDR3 coding sequence is TGTGCCAGTAACACCGGACAGACAATAGCCAAAAACATTCAGTACTTC.

This sequence joins TRBV2 and TRBJ1-5; TRBD1 matches at 7 bases. The CDR3 totals 15 residues. From germline, CDR1 is SNHLY and CDR2 FYNNEI. The junction had 9 bases not matched to a gene; V was cut back by 0 bases and J by 10 bases. CDR3 residues: CASSEATGRADPQHF. The CDR3 coding sequence is TGTGCCAGCAGTGAAGCGACAGGGAGAGCTGATCCCCAGCATTTT.

The chain is built from TRBV9 and TRBJ2-7; 13 bases are a match to TRBD2. Germline CDR1 is SGDLS and CDR2 is YYNGEE. The CDR3 is 15 residues long. The ends lost 4 bases at V and 1 base at J; junction bases unmatched: 2. This CDR3 reads CASSPGLAGSYEQYF. The CDR3 DNA is TGTGCCAGCAGCCCGGGACTAGCGGGGTCCTACGAGCAGTACTTC.

This CDR3 is CASRVGRGDTEAFF. As DNA, the CDR3 is TGTGCCAGCAGGGTGGGCAGGGGGGACACTGAAGCTTTCTTT. This chain joins TRBV11-1 and TRBJ1-1; 7 nucleotides agree with TRBD1. Germline V lookup: CDR1 SGHAT, CDR2 FQDESV (reference sequence). This CDR3 has 14 amino acids. With 6 bases clipped from V and 3 bases from J, the junction kept 7 bases outside the gene matches.

The chain carries TRBV5-1 and TRBJ2-2; TRBD2 is a possible D gene (6 bases). Germline CDR1 reads SGHRS; CDR2 reads YFSETQ. V dropped 4 bases and J dropped 3 bases, with 16 bases sitting between them. The CDR3 loop spans 16 amino acids. The CDR3 spells CASSPREDGYTGELFF. CDR3 bases: TGCGCCAGCAGCCCAAGGGAGGACGGTTACACCGGGGAGCTGTTTTTT.

The chain links TRBV7-3 to TRBJ1-2, with TRBD1 identical over 10 bases. Germline V CDR1 and CDR2: SGHTA, FQGTGA. J gave up 13 bases and V 5 bases, and 13 bases lay outside the gene matches. This CDR3 has 14 amino acids. CDR3 amino acids: CASSPYPGTGALTF. In nucleotides, the CDR3 is TGTGCCAGCAGCCCCTACCCCGGGACAGGGGCCCTCACCTTC.

The chain joins TRBV7-9 to TRBJ2-3, with TRBD2 matching over 8 bases. This CDR3 is 13 amino acids long. Germline assignment: CDR1 SEHNR and CDR2 FQNEAQ (reference sequence). V lost 5 bases to trimming and J lost 6 bases; unmatched junction nucleotides: 4. The DNA of the CDR3 is TGTGCCAGCAGCACCGGGGGGGCGGATACGCAGTATTTT. Protein: CASSTGGADTQYF.

The chain uses TRBV27 and TRBJ2-1; 7 bases are shared with TRBD1. From germline, CDR1 is MNHEY and CDR2 SMNVEV (reference sequence). The CDR3 totals 13 residues. V lost 4 bases and J lost 6; bases outside the gene matches: 3. The CDR3 coding sequence is TGTGCCAGCAGTTCCTACAGGGGCAATGAGCAGTTCTTC. This gives the protein CASSSYRGNEQFF.

In this sample, this clone turned up once. The chain couples TRBV2 to TRBJ2-1, with 9 bases that match TRBD1. CDR1 is SNHLY, CDR2 FYNNEI, per germline. V lost 1 base, J lost 6 bases, and 10 bases stayed unmatched. The CDR3 consists of 17 residues. The DNA for the CDR3 is TGTGCCAGCAGTGAAGGTTTTTGGGACAGGGTTTCCAATGAGCAGTTCTTC. It is translated as CASSEGFWDRVSNEQFF.

The CDR3 spells CASSPNRAANTGELFF. CDR3 in DNA: TGTGCCAGCTCGCCAAACAGAGCCGCGAACACCGGGGAGCTGTTTTTT. The genes are TRBV18 and TRBJ2-2; no clear D. This CDR3 is 16 amino acids long. Germline CDR1 reads KGHSH; CDR2 reads LQKENI. The V end was cut by 6 bases, the J end by 0 bases, with 14 bases between. Together with reference TRBV18 and TRBJ2-2, the CDR3 gives the full variable domain: NAGVMQNPRHLVRRRGQEARLRCSPMKGHSHVYWYRQLPEEGLKFMVYLQKENIIDESGMPKERFSAEFPKEGPSILRIQQVVRGDSAAYFCASSPNRAANTGELFFGEGSRLTVL.

This clone occurred once. This chain joins TRBV11-3 and TRBJ2-2; maybe TRBD2 (5 bases). CDR1 SGHNT and CDR2 YENEEA come from the germline V gene. The CDR3 sequence is 18 residues long. Trimming removed 1 base from V and 2 bases from J, with 17 bases in between. In DNA, the CDR3 is TGTGCCAGCAGCTTAGCGGGCTTGGCGGGCCTAAACACCGGGGAGCTGTTTTTT. It yields the protein CASSLAGLAGLNTGELFF.

The J gene is TRBJ2-5, the V gene TRBV9; possibly TRBD1 for D (6 bases). V was cut by 0 bases and J by 4 bases, with 16 bases left in between. This CDR3 has 16 amino acids. The germline V gene encodes CDR1 SGDLS and CDR2 YYNGEE. The CDR3 region has the DNA TGTGCCAGCAGCGTAGCTGGCAGGGGTGGAGGAGAGACCCAGTACTTC. It encodes CASSVAGRGGGETQYF.

J is TRBJ2-5 and V is TRBV28; 7 bases match TRBD1. The CDR3 loop spans 15 amino acids. The ends lost 2 bases at V and 8 bases at J; junction bases unmatched: 11. Germline V CDR1 and CDR2: MDHEN, SYDVKM. For the CDR3, the DNA is TGTGCCAGCAGTTTAATCGATGAGGGGGCAGGAACCCAGTACTTC. This translates into CASSLIDEGAGTQYF.

The chain is built from TRBV2 and TRBJ2-1; 9 bases are a match to TRBD2. This CDR3 is 19 amino acids long. Germline V gives CDR1 SNHLY, CDR2 FYNNEI. Germline trimming cut 7 bases from V and 0 bases from J; bases unmatched to any gene: 16. The CDR3 nucleotides read TGTGCCAGCATTGGGGGTGGACTAGCGTTGTCAAGCTCCTACAATGAGCAGTTCTTC. Translated: CASIGGGLALSSSYNEQFF.

The chain has TRBV5-5 and TRBJ2-7; 7 positions match TRBD1. V was clipped by 4 bases and J by 6 bases; unmatched bases: 13. The CDR3 totals 15 residues. Germline values: CDR1 SGHKS, CDR2 YYEKEE (reference sequence). The CDR3 sequence is CASSPWTGRVGEQYF. Written as DNA, the CDR3 is TGTGCCAGCAGCCCGTGGACAGGAAGGGTAGGCGAGCAGTACTTC.

The V and J genes are TRBV4-1 and TRBJ2-2; 9 bases fit TRBD2. J was trimmed by 8 bases and V by 1 base; bases with no gene match: 5. This CDR3 is 15 amino acids long. Germline-derived CDR1 and CDR2 are MGHRA and YSYEKL. The CDR3 spells CASSQVVAGAGELFF. The CDR3 DNA follows: TGCGCCAGCAGCCAAGTCGTAGCGGGGGCAGGGGAGCTGTTTTTT.

This clone was observed a few times. The J gene is TRBJ2-2, the V gene TRBV5-1, with D perhaps matching TRBD2 (5 bases). Germline V lookup: CDR1 SGHRS, CDR2 YFSETQ. Trimming removed 4 bases at V and 1 base at J, with 8 bases between. The CDR3 covers 14 residues. For the CDR3, the DNA is TGCGCCAGCAGCACTGGACTGAACACCGGGGAGCTGTTTTTT. It encodes CASSTGLNTGELFF.

The V gene is TRBV27, the J gene TRBJ2-4, with TRBD1 matching over 12 bases. CDR1 is MNHEY, CDR2 SMNVEV, per germline (reference sequence). V was clipped by 6 bases and J by 0 bases; unmatched bases: 6. There are 17 residues in the CDR3. The CDR3 DNA is TGTGCCAGCAGGGGACAGGGGGCTTTCGGAGCCAAAAACATTCAGTACTTC. Encoded protein: CASRGQGAFGAKNIQYF.

The chain employs TRBV30 and TRBJ2-1, with 12 nucleotides matching TRBD2. The CDR3 contains 13 residues. The V and J ends lost 0 bases and 14 bases, in that order; junction bases with no gene match: 5. Germline assignment: CDR1 GTSNPN and CDR2 SVGIG (reference sequence). The CDR3 nucleotides read TGTGCCTGGAGTGTACGACTAGCGGGAGATAAGTTCTTC. It is translated as CAWSVRLAGDKFF.